This TCR beta chain was retrieved from a study of control samples from healthy donors and cancer patients. Only in-frame clones appear in the TCRdb table, and some are missing; sequencing was by immunoSEQ multiplex PCR. The sample records around 80,000 clones, approximately 94% being singletons. The germline V and J ends were trimmed by 1 base and 2 bases, with 12 bases remaining between them. The CDR3 runs 15 residues. The V gene's germline CDR1 is SGHDN and CDR2 FVKESK. Sequencing used blood. The chain couples TRBV14 to TRBJ2-7, with D unresolved. The receptor was isolated from a woman aged 25 to 45 in good health. CDR3 protein: CASSQGLSGTYEQYF. The CDR3 bases are TGTGCCAGCAGCCAAGGTCTGTCTGGAACCTACGAGCAGTACTTC.